The clone carrying this T cell receptor (beta chain) was observed at least ten times. This sample stems from a study of Graves' ophthalmopathy and Graves' hyperthyroidism. Trimming shortened V by 3 bases and J by 2 bases, and 8 bases separated the two germline ends. CDR1 and CDR2 (germline): SGDLS, YYNGEE. CDR3 length: 13 residues. TCR beta CDR3 regions were amplified from RNA transcripts. An opening RT-PCR round employed HTBI primers and preceded a second-round multiplex PCR. Using its own MiXCR run on the multiplex PCR reads, TCRdb lists one record per CDR3 protein. The sample yields some 520,000 distinct CDR3 sequences, about an eighth seen once.

Material for sequencing was blood. The genes are TRBV9 and TRBJ2-5; tentatively, D is TRBD2 (6 bases). The receptor's source is a woman in her 30s with Graves' ophthalmopathy. In DNA, the CDR3 is TGTGCCAGCAGCGCTGGAGGGCAAGAGACCCAGTACTTC. Encoded protein: CASSAGGQETQYF.